The 11 T cell receptor beta chains reported below all come from one sample, sequenced in a study of T-cell memory formation after mild COVID-19. One entry per CDR3 protein results from TCRdb running MiXCR on the 5' RACE reads. The table includes approximately 350,000 distinct CDR3 sequences, approximately 29% detected once. Source material: PBMCs or a T cell subset sorted from them (not recorded which). Receptor source: an adult woman who had mild COVID-19 (a few samples of this study predate the infection). Cell type and time point are not known.

This clonotype was seen only a few times. This chain uses TRBV3-1 with TRBJ2-2, with D tentatively TRBD2 (5 bases). The V gene lost 6 bases and the J gene lost 9 bases, with 11 bases spanning the gap. This CDR3 contains 12 residues. CDR1 and CDR2 from the germline V gene are LGHDT and YNNKEL (reference sequence). CDR3 bases: TGTGCCAGCAGGAGCGGCGCCTGGGAGCTGTTTTTT. Encoded protein: CASRSGAWELFF.

This clonotype was seen a few times. This chain joins TRBV29-1 and TRBJ2-7, with 10 nucleotides matching TRBD2. In germline, CDR1 is SQVTM, CDR2 ANQGSEA. CDR3 length: 15 amino acids. The junction had 5 bases not matched to a gene; V was cut back by 1 base and J by 2 bases. Here the CDR3 DNA reads TGCAGCGTTGAAGTAGGGACTAGCGCGACCTACGAGCAGTACTTC. It encodes CSVEVGTSATYEQYF.

This clonotype appeared a few times. This chain uses TRBV7-3 with TRBJ1-2; D might be TRBD1 (6 bases). Germline assignment: CDR1 SGHTA and CDR2 FQGTGA. The length of the CDR3 is 13 residues. V was clipped by 6 bases and J by 10 bases, with 18 bases between them. The CDR3 reads CASSYNQGSDYTF. CDR3 coding DNA: TGTGCCAGCAGTTACAATCAGGGGAGTGACTACACCTTC.

The CDR3 reads CASSTRDRGNTGELFF. As DNA, the CDR3 is TGTGCCAGCAGCACCCGGGACAGGGGGAACACCGGGGAGCTGTTTTTT. J is TRBJ2-2 and V is TRBV7-9; 10 nucleotides align to TRBD1. V trimming: 5 bases; J trimming: 1 base; junction bases outside the gene matches: 4. The V gene's germline CDR1 is SEHNR and CDR2 FQNEAQ (reference sequence). This CDR3 is 16 amino acids long.

The chain links TRBV4-3 to TRBJ2-3; 7 nucleotides agree with TRBD2. The germline CDR1 and CDR2 sequences are LGHNA and YSLEER. Trimming cost V 3 bases and J 3 bases; bases outside gene matches: 6. CDR3 size: 15 residues. This CDR3 is CASSQGGSNTDTQYF. For the CDR3, the DNA is TGCGCCAGCAGCCAGGGGGGGAGTAATACAGATACGCAGTATTTT.

This sequence joins TRBV6-1 and TRBJ2-2, with 11 bases that match TRBD1. This CDR3 contains 13 residues. Germline CDR1 is MNHNS and CDR2 is SASEGT. The ends lost 6 bases at V and 7 bases at J; junction bases unmatched: 1. CDR3 nucleotides: TGTGCCAGCAGAGGGACAGGGGGCGGGGAGCTGTTTTTT. Its translation is CASRGTGGGELFF.

The V gene is TRBV12-3 or TRBV12-4, the J gene TRBJ2-7; D remains ambiguous. Trimming stripped 2 bases from V and 1 base from J, with 6 bases between. The CDR3 is made up of 13 amino acids. The CDR3 reads CASSLFRSYEQYF. CDR3 DNA sequence: TGTGCCAGCAGTTTATTTAGGTCCTACGAGCAGTACTTC.

J is TRBJ1-5 and V is TRBV5-3; D is undetermined. TRBV5-3 is reported as an ORF; its role is uncertain. This CDR3 is 15 amino acids long. V was trimmed by 0 bases and J by 0 bases, leaving 7 bases between them. The CDR3 DNA sequence: TGTGCCAGAAGCTTGGGGGCGGATAGCAATCAGCCCCAGCATTTT. Translating it yields CARSLGADSNQPQHF.

This clonotype was observed a few times. The chain recombines TRBV5-1 with TRBJ1-1, with D unclear. CDR1 SGHRS and CDR2 YFSETQ come from the germline V gene. Trimming shortened V by 0 bases and J by 1 base, and 10 bases separated the two germline ends. The CDR3 is 15 amino acids. CDR3 in amino acids: CASSLAGGQNTEAFF. In DNA, the CDR3 is TGCGCCAGCAGCTTGGCCGGAGGCCAGAACACTGAAGCTTTCTTT. Variable domain in full (rest from reference TRBV5-1 and TRBJ1-1): KAGVTQTPRYLIKTRGQQVTLSCSPISGHRSVSWYQQTPGQGLQFLFEYFSETQRNKGNFPGRFSGRQFSNSRSEMNVSTLELGDSALYLCASSLAGGQNTEAFFGQGTRLTVV.

V usage is TRBV7-6 and J usage is TRBJ2-3; 12 bases map to TRBD2. Germline CDR1 is SGHVS and CDR2 is FNYEAQ. CDR3 size: 20 residues. V dropped 1 base and J dropped 5; count of bases not matched to a gene: 16. The DNA for the CDR3 is TGTGCCAGCAGCTTAGAATCCCCCCTCCAACTAGCGGGAGGCGGAGATACGCAGTATTTT. This encodes CASSLESPLQLAGGGDTQYF. Combining the CDR3 with reference TRBV7-6 and TRBJ2-3 gives the whole variable domain GAGVSQSPRYKVTKRGQDVALRCDPISGHVSLYWYRQALGQGPEFLTYFNYEAQQDKSGLPNDRFSAERPEGSISTLTIQRTEQRDSAMYRCASSLESPLQLAGGGDTQYFGPGTRLTVL.

This chain links TRBV7-2 with TRBJ2-1, with 7 bases lining up with TRBD2. Germline trimming cut 4 bases from V and 8 bases from J; bases unmatched to any gene: 11. Per germline, CDR1 SGHTA and CDR2 FQGNSA. CDR3 length equals 15 residues. The CDR3 DNA reads as TGTGCCAGCAGCTACGTCGGGGCGGGAGCCCATGAGCAGTTCTTC. Encoded protein: CASSYVGAGAHEQFF.